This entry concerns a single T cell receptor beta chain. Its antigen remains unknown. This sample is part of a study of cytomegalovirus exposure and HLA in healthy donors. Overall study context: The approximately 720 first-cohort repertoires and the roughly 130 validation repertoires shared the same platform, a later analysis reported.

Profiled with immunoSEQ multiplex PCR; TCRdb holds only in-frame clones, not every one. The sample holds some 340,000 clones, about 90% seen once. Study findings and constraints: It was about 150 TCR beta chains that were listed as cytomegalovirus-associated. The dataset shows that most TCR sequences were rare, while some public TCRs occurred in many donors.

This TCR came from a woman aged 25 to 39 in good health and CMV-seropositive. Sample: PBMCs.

CDR3 DNA sequence: TGTGCCAGCAGCAACTCTTCGGGTAAAGCTTTCTTT. It specifies CASSNSSGKAFF. The chain has TRBV21-1 and TRBJ1-1. TRBV21-1 constitutes a pseudogene. The CDR3 is made up of 12 amino acids.